The clone carrying this TCR beta chain was seen at least ten times. The antigen is undetermined. The sample is drawn from a study of T-cell reconstitution after alpha-beta-depleted transplantation in children. The TCRbeta library incorporated unique molecular identifiers. Via MiXCR, TCRdb re-called the PCR reads, giving one row per CDR3 protein. Of about 830,000 distinct CDR3 sequences listed, 15% to 20% are singletons. Trimming shortened V by 0 bases and J by 2 bases, and 7 bases separated the two germline ends. Germline V gene sequence: CDR1 LNHNV, CDR2 YYDKDF (reference sequence). The CDR3 is 14 amino acids. Whole-study results and caveats: Some patients showed high day-60 TCRbeta diversity, which derived from surviving recipient T cells and thymic progenitors. Alpha-beta T cells about two months after transplant reportedly derived from several hundred expanded graft clones. Among T cells one year after transplant, newly produced cells accounted for most counts and diversity.

This clonotype originated in a male patient under 18 who had a stem cell transplant for acute lymphoblastic leukemia, so the T cells may come from the graft donor. Sequenced material: PBMCs, mostly from graft donor cells, taken 360 days after TCRalphabeta/CD19-depleted stem cell transplant. The chain carries TRBV15 and TRBJ1-1, with D hard to call. CDR3 sequence (DNA): TGTGCCACCAGCAGAGATTTAGCAAACACTGAAGCTTTCTTT. Encoded protein: CATSRDLANTEAFF. The entire variable domain, with the rest obtained from reference TRBV15 and TRBJ1-1, is as follows: DAMVIQNPRYQVTQFGKPVTLSCSQTLNHNVMYWYQQKSSQAPKLLFHYYDKDFNNEADTPDNFQSRRPNTSFCFLDIRSPGLGDTAMYLCATSRDLANTEAFFGQGTRLTVV.